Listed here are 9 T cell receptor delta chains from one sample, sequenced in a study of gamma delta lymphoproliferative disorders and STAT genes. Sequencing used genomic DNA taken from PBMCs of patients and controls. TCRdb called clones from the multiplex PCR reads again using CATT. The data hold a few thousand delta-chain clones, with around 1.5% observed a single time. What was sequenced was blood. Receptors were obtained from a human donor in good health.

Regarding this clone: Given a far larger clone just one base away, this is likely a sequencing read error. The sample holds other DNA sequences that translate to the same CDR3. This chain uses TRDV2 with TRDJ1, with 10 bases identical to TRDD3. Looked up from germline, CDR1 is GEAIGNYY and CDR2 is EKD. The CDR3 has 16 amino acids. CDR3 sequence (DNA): TGTGCCTGTGACAACCTGGGGGATAAGAACACCGATAAGCTCATCTTT. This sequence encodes CACDNLGDKNTDKLIF.

CDR3 region: CALGEFTGGYPPDKLIF. CDR3 DNA sequence: TGTGCTCTTGGGGAATTTACTGGGGGATACCCCCCCGATAAACTCATCTTT. The genes are TRDV1 and TRDJ1, with 12 bases fitting TRDD3. There are 17 residues in the CDR3. With V trimmed by 2 bases and J by 3 bases, 7 bases remained unmatched. Germline V gene sequence: CDR1 TSWWSYY, CDR2 QGS.

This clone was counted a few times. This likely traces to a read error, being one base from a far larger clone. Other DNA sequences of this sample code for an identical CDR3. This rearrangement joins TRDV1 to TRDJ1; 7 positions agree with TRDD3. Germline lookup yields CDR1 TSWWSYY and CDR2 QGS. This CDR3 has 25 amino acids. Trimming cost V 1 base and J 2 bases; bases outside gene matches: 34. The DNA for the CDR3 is TGTGCTCTTGGGGAACATTACCCATTCCTCCCAGTACTGGGGACCCGGGCCTTAAGGACCGATAAACTCATCTTT. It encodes CALGEHYPFLPVLGTRALRTDKLIF.

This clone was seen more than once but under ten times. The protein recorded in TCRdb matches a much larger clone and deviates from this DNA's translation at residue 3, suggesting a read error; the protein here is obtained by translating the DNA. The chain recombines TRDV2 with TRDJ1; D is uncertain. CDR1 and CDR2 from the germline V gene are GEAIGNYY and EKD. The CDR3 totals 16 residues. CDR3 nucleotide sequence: TGTGCCCGTGACTCACTACTTAGGAAGTACACCGATAAACTCATCTTT. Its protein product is CARDSLLRKYTDKLIF.

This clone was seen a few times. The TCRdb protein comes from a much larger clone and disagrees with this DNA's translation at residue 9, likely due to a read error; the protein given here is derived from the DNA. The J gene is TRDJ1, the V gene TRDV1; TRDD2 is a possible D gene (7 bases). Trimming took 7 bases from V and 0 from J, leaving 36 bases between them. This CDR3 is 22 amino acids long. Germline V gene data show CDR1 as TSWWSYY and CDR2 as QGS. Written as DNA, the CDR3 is TGTGCTCTTGCCCCTTCCTTTTTTCTGGGGATTAGGGTGGACCCTTACACCGATAAACTCATCTTT. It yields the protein CALAPSFFLGIRVDPYTDKLIF.

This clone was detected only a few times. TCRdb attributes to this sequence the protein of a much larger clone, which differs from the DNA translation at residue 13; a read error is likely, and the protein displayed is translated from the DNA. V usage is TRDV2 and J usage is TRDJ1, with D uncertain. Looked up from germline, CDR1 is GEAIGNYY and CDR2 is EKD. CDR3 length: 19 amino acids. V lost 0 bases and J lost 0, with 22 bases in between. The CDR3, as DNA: TGTGCCTGTGACACCATACCCCAGGCGGGAAGCGGGCACACCGATAAACTCATCTTT. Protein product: CACDTIPQAGSGHTDKLIF.

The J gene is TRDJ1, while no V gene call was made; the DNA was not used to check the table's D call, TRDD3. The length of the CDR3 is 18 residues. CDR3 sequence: CACEDWGIRGADTDKLIF. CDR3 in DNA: TGTGCCTGTGAGGACTGGGGGATACGGGGGGCGGACACCGATAAACTCATCTTT.

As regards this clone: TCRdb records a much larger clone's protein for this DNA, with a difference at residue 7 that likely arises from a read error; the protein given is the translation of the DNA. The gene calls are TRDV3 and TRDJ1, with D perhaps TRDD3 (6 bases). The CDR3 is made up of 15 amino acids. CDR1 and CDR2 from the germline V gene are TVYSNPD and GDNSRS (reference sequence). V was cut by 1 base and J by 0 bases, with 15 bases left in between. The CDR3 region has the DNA TGTGCCTTTACAAACCCCAGGGGATACACCGATAAACTCATCTTT. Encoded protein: CAFTNPRGYTDKLIF.

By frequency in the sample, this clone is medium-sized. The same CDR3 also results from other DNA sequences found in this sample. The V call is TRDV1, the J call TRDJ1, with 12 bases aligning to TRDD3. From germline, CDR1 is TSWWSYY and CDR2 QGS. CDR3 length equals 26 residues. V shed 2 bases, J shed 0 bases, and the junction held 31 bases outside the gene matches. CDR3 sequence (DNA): TGTGCTCTTGGGGAAAGCCCCCTGATCCACTTTCCGCCACTGGGGGATACCCATTTGTACACCGATAAACTCATCTTT. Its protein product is CALGESPLIHFPPLGDTHLYTDKLIF.